The next 16 T cell receptor beta chains were all read from a single sample in a study of blood T cell repertoires in COVID-19. The protocol was immunoSEQ multiplex PCR, while the TCRdb copy is restricted to in-frame clones and leaves out a portion. The sample has 80,000 to 100,000 clones, 75% to 85% seen once. The sequenced sample consisted of peripheral blood. The receptors derive from a human donor in a cohort sampled during active COVID-19.

The chain has TRBV11-2 and TRBJ1-5; tentative D call: TRBD1 (5 bases). This CDR3 region has 15 residues. The V and J ends lost 2 bases and 4 bases respectively, with 12 bases between them. Germline V gives CDR1 SGHAT, CDR2 FQNNGV. The CDR3 bases are TGTGCCAGCAGCTTAAGTCCGCAGGGAAATCAGCCCCAGCATTTT. It encodes CASSLSPQGNQPQHF.

CDR3 residues: CASSLVGDRSTGELFF. In DNA, the CDR3 is TGCGCCAGCAGCTTGGTAGGGGACAGGAGCACCGGGGAGCTGTTTTTT. The V gene is TRBV5-1, the J gene TRBJ2-2, with 8 bases identical to TRBD1. In germline, CDR1 is SGHRS, CDR2 YFSETQ. The CDR3 extends over 16 amino acids. J was trimmed by 4 bases and V by 0 bases; bases with no gene match: 5.

V gene TRBV20-1 combines with J gene TRBJ2-1; D gene ambiguous. The CDR3 covers 11 residues. The V end was cut by 6 bases, the J end by 7 bases, with 10 bases between. The germline V gene encodes CDR1 DFQATT and CDR2 SNEGSKA (reference sequence). This chain's CDR3 is CSASTMNEQFF. For the CDR3, the DNA is TGCAGTGCAAGTACTATGAATGAGCAGTTCTTC.

This chain links TRBV6-6 with TRBJ2-3, with 7 positions matching TRBD2. This CDR3 contains 14 residues. Germline CDR1 MNHNY, CDR2 SVGAGI (reference sequence). V trimming: 4 bases; J trimming: 4 bases; junction bases outside the gene matches: 5. The CDR3 protein is CASSFGGSADTQYF. In DNA form, the CDR3 reads TGTGCCAGCAGTTTTGGCGGGAGTGCAGATACGCAGTATTTT.

The chain links TRBV6-5 to TRBJ2-2, with TRBD1 identical over 7 bases. CDR1 and CDR2 (germline): MNHEY, SVGAGI. The CDR3 contains 15 residues. Trimming at V came to 6 bases and at J to 0 bases, leaving 4 bases not matched to a gene. CDR3 in DNA: TGTGCCAGCAGGGGGACAGTCGCGAACACCGGGGAGCTGTTTTTT. Translation gives CASRGTVANTGELFF.

The chain carries TRBV14 and TRBJ1-4, with D tentatively TRBD1 (6 bases). The germline CDR1 and CDR2 sequences are SGHDN and FVKESK. This CDR3 has 15 amino acids. Trimming removed 4 bases from V and 5 bases from J, with 14 bases in between. CDR3 bases: TGTGCCAGCAGCCTAAAGGAAGGGGGAAATGAAAAACTGTTTTTT. This translates into CASSLKEGGNEKLFF.

In the case of this clone: The same CDR3 arises from other DNA sequences in this sample as well. The chain uses TRBV9 and TRBJ2-6; tentatively, D is TRBD1 (6 bases). The CDR3 is 15 residues long. Germline values: CDR1 SGDLS, CDR2 YYNGEE. V was shortened by 3 bases and J by 4 bases, with 11 bases between the two germline ends. In DNA form, the CDR3 reads TGTGCCAGCAGCGCACAGGGATCCGGGGCCAACGTCCTGACTTTC. Its protein is CASSAQGSGANVLTF.

The chain couples TRBV20-1 to TRBJ1-2; no reliable D call. Trimming took 3 bases from V and 6 from J, leaving 14 bases between them. This CDR3 has 13 amino acids. Germline CDR1 and CDR2: DFQATT and SNEGSKA (reference sequence). The CDR3 DNA follows: TGCAGTGCTAGTGGCCGAGGGAATCATGGCTACACCTTC. It codes for CSASGRGNHGYTF.

The V and J genes are TRBV12-5 and TRBJ2-1; tentatively, D is TRBD2 (6 bases). The CDR3 runs to 14 residues. From germline, CDR1 is LGHNT and CDR2 FRNRAP. V lost 4 bases, J lost 7 bases, and 14 bases lay in between. The CDR3 coding sequence is TGTGCTAGTGGTTCCCCCGGACGGGGGAATGAGCAGTTCTTC. Amino acid sequence: CASGSPGRGNEQFF.

V and J are TRBV16 and TRBJ2-7; 8 positions match TRBD2. CDR1 and CDR2 from the germline V gene are KGHSY and FQNENV. V shed 7 bases and J 6 bases; nucleotides not matched to a gene: 23. This CDR3 contains 18 residues. CDR3 in DNA: TGTGCCAGCAACGGACCCGCGGGCAGGGGAGCGGGAGAAGGCGAGCAGTACTTC. Amino acid sequence: CASNGPAGRGAGEGEQYF.

CDR3 residues: CASSSRGGSYEQYF. The CDR3 DNA is TGTGCCAGCAGCTCCAGAGGGGGTTCCTACGAGCAGTACTTC. This chain links TRBV7-2 with TRBJ2-7; perhaps TRBD1 as D (6 bases). V lost 4 bases, J lost 1 base, and 11 bases lay in between. The CDR3 length is 14 residues. Germline values: CDR1 SGHTA, CDR2 FQGNSA.

The chain combines TRBV21-1 with TRBJ1-1; the DNA was not used to check the table's D call, TRBD1. TRBV21-1 is reported as a pseudogene. This CDR3 comprises 17 residues. The CDR3 region has the DNA TGTGCCAGCAGCAAAGCCCATCTACAGGGGATGAACACTGAAGCTTTCTTT. Its translation: CASSKAHLQGMNTEAFF.

The J gene is TRBJ1-1, the V gene TRBV11-3; possible D gene TRBD1, 6 bases. The CDR3 sequence is 13 residues long. V was pared by 4 bases and J by 1 base, with 7 bases between. Germline V gene sequence: CDR1 SGHNT, CDR2 YENEEA. As DNA, the CDR3 is TGTGCCAGCAGCTACAGGGCGAACACTGAAGCTTTCTTT. This codes for CASSYRANTEAFF.

This chain joins TRBV10-1 and TRBJ1-5, with a possible D match to TRBD1 (5 bases). Trimming took 6 bases from V and 3 from J, leaving 6 bases between them. Germline assignment: CDR1 WNHNN and CDR2 SYGVQD (reference sequence). This CDR3 has 12 residues. The CDR3 spells CASRGPNQPQHF. In DNA, the CDR3 is TGCGCCAGCAGGGGGCCCAATCAGCCCCAGCATTTT.

The chain combines TRBV19 with TRBJ1-1, with D perhaps TRBD1 (5 bases). This CDR3 is 19 amino acids long. Trimming pared 3 bases from V and 5 bases from J, leaving 28 bases between. Germline V gene data show CDR1 as LNHDA and CDR2 as SQIVND (reference sequence). CDR3 residues: CASSMGGGLGYMSRTEAFF. For the CDR3, the DNA is TGTGCCAGTAGTATGGGCGGGGGGTTGGGGTATATGAGCCGGACTGAAGCTTTCTTT.

The V gene is TRBV10-3, the J gene TRBJ1-4, with 8 positions matching TRBD1. This CDR3 region has 14 residues. The germline CDR1 and CDR2 sequences are ENHRY and SYGVKD. V was pared by 4 bases and J by 8 bases, with 6 bases of the junction left unmatched. The CDR3 spells CAISGGTGGEKLFF. In DNA, the CDR3 is TGTGCCATCAGTGGCGGGACAGGTGGAGAAAAACTGTTTTTT.